Listed here are 23 T cell receptor beta chains from one sample, sequenced in a study of cytomegalovirus exposure and HLA in healthy donors. 60 Vbeta and 13 Jbeta primers were used in PCR. Here immunoSEQ multiplex PCR was the method, and the copy in TCRdb shows in-frame clones only, minus some. The sample holds 150,000 to 200,000 clones, about 80% seen once. The sequencing sample was made of PBMCs. These receptors came from a young man in good health and CMV-seronegative.

The rearrangement joins TRBV9 to TRBJ2-3, with TRBD2 identical over 11 bases. From germline, CDR1 is SGDLS and CDR2 YYNGEE. The CDR3 is 15 amino acids. Germline trimming cut 4 bases from V and 3 bases from J; bases unmatched to any gene: 4. CDR3 loop: CASSPSSGRTDTQYF. DNA of the CDR3: TGTGCCAGCAGCCCCTCTAGCGGGAGGACAGATACGCAGTATTTT.

The V and J genes are TRBV5-6 and TRBJ1-1; possibly TRBD1 for D (5 bases). The CDR3 has 13 amino acids. V was pared by 2 bases and J by 4 bases, with 9 bases between. Germline V gene data show CDR1 as SGHDT and CDR2 as YYEEEE. For the CDR3, the DNA is TGTGCCAGCAGCTTCAGGGCTTCCACTGAAGCTTTCTTT. Its protein product is CASSFRASTEAFF. Full variable domain (missing parts from reference TRBV5-6 and TRBJ1-1): DAGVTQSPTHLIKTRGQQVTLRCSPKSGHDTVSWYQQALGQGPQFIFQYYEEEERQRGNFPDRFSGHQFPNYSSELNVNALLLGDSALYLCASSFRASTEAFFGQGTRLTVV.

The chain employs TRBV30 and TRBJ2-1, with 7 nucleotides matching TRBD2. V was clipped by 3 bases and J by 0 bases; unmatched bases: 8. The CDR3 consists of 16 residues. CDR1 is GTSNPN, CDR2 SVGIG, per germline (reference sequence). The CDR3 reads CAWSGQRGYSYNEQFF. CDR3 coding DNA: TGTGCCTGGAGCGGCCAGCGGGGTTACTCCTACAATGAGCAGTTCTTC.

The chain combines TRBV6-5 with TRBJ2-7; possibly TRBD1 for D (8 bases). The CDR3 is 14 amino acids. The V gene lost 6 bases and the J gene lost 7 bases, with 19 bases spanning the gap. The germline CDR1 and CDR2 sequences are MNHEY and SVGAGI. CDR3 sequence: CASRRTGGVGEQYF. CDR3 coding DNA: TGTGCCAGCAGAAGAACAGGGGGGGTGGGGGAGCAGTACTTC.

CDR3 bases: TGTGCCAGCAGAATAGTAAATGAGCAGTTCTTC. It is translated as CASRIVNEQFF. The chain has TRBV2 and TRBJ2-1; D not certain. CDR1 and CDR2 from the germline V gene are SNHLY and FYNNEI. Between the trimmed V and J ends, which lost 6 bases and 7 bases, there was a span of 7 bases. The CDR3 totals 11 residues.

This CDR3 is CASSYSRVGGETQYF. The CDR3 DNA follows: TGTGCCAGCAGTTACAGCAGGGTTGGAGGGGAGACCCAGTACTTC. The gene calls are TRBV6-5 and TRBJ2-5; the D gene is possibly TRBD2 (6 bases). CDR1 is MNHEY and CDR2 is SVGAGI in the germline V gene. Trimming shortened V by 2 bases and J by 5 bases, and 15 bases separated the two germline ends. This CDR3 has 15 amino acids.

J is TRBJ1-5 and V is TRBV4-2; no clear D. Germline V gene sequence: CDR1 LGHNA, CDR2 YNFKEQ. The CDR3 sequence is 15 residues long. The V end lost 3 bases, the J end lost 1 base, and 10 bases lay between the germline ends. Written as DNA, the CDR3 is TGTGCCAGCAGCCATTCGCAGGCGAGCAATCAGCCCCAGCATTTT. Protein product: CASSHSQASNQPQHF.

A few counts support this clone. The chain recombines TRBV4-2 with TRBJ1-1; perhaps TRBD1 as D (6 bases). This CDR3 comprises 15 residues. Trimming stripped 4 bases from V and 4 bases from J, with 16 bases between. Germline CDR1 is LGHNA and CDR2 is YNFKEQ. The CDR3 spells CASSPRSTGPTEAFF. As DNA, the CDR3 is TGTGCCAGCAGCCCACGGTCCACAGGGCCCACTGAAGCTTTCTTT.

Only one count was recorded for this clone. J is TRBJ1-2 and V is TRBV6-5, with D maybe TRBD1 (6 bases). This CDR3 region has 13 residues. Trimming removed 2 bases from V and 8 bases from J, with 12 bases in between. Germline V gives CDR1 MNHEY, CDR2 SVGAGI. CDR3 region: CASSYEGGGGYTF. In nucleotides, the CDR3 is TGTGCCAGCAGTTACGAAGGGGGTGGGGGCTACACCTTC.

The chain couples TRBV5-1 to TRBJ2-5; a weak D match, TRBD1 (7 bases). V lost 4 bases and J 7 bases, leaving 14 bases between the germline ends. This CDR3 has 13 residues. Germline-derived CDR1 and CDR2 are SGHRS and YFSETQ. CDR3 nucleotide sequence: TGCGCCAGCAGCATTGACAGGGAGGCGACCCAGTACTTC. Translated: CASSIDREATQYF.

The chain uses TRBV27 and TRBJ2-1; 10 bases fit TRBD2. J gave up 5 bases and V 6 bases, and 7 bases lay outside the gene matches. This CDR3 comprises 15 residues. Germline V lookup: CDR1 MNHEY, CDR2 SMNVEV (reference sequence). The CDR3 nucleotides read TGTGCCAGCAGAATCAGCGGGGGGGCGCACAATGAGCAGTTCTTC. Translation gives CASRISGGAHNEQFF.

This clone has only one observation. CDR3 residues: CSVESVKGATYEQYF. The CDR3 coding sequence is TGCAGCGTTGAAAGCGTAAAGGGGGCCACCTACGAGCAGTACTTC. The chain carries TRBV29-1 and TRBJ2-7; 7 bases agree with TRBD1. Germline trimming cut 2 bases from V and 2 bases from J; bases unmatched to any gene: 9. Germline V lookup: CDR1 SQVTM, CDR2 ANQGSEA. This CDR3 has 15 amino acids.

The CDR3 spells CASSLGGRLAGEQFF. The CDR3 nucleotides read TGTGCCAGCAGCTTAGGGGGGCGACTAGCGGGAGAGCAGTTCTTC. V usage is TRBV11-3 and J usage is TRBJ2-1; 11 bases map to TRBD2. With 1 base clipped from V and 10 bases from J, the junction kept 6 bases outside the gene matches. The germline CDR1 and CDR2 sequences are SGHNT and YENEEA. The length of the CDR3 is 15 residues.

This chain joins TRBV10-3 and TRBJ1-1, with D perhaps matching TRBD1 (6 bases). V was cut by 3 bases and J by 4 bases, with 12 bases left in between. Germline loops: CDR1 ENHRY, CDR2 SYGVKD. The CDR3 runs to 14 residues. The CDR3 sequence: CAISDRGRTTEAFF. The CDR3 nucleotides are TGTGCCATCAGTGACAGGGGTAGGACCACTGAAGCTTTCTTT.

The chain joins TRBV5-1 to TRBJ2-2; 10 bases agree with TRBD1. The germline V gene has CDR1 SGHRS and CDR2 YFSETQ. This CDR3 region has 15 residues. Trimming cost V 6 bases and J 4 bases; bases outside gene matches: 6. The CDR3 is CASTRTGGITGELFF. The CDR3, as DNA: TGCGCCAGCACCCGGACAGGGGGTATCACCGGGGAGCTGTTTTTT.

This chain links TRBV6-5 with TRBJ2-7; D is possibly TRBD1 (6 bases). V lost 2 bases and J 7 bases, leaving 15 bases between the germline ends. The germline gives CDR1 MNHEY, CDR2 SVGAGI. CDR3 length: 14 residues. CDR3 in DNA: TGTGCCAGCAGTTACATGCAGGGGTCGGAGGAGCAGTACTTC. Amino acids: CASSYMQGSEEQYF.

This clone occurred once. This chain joins TRBV7-2 and TRBJ2-1, with D possibly being TRBD2 (6 bases). The CDR3 is made up of 16 amino acids. Deletions cut 0 bases from V and 5 bases from J, with 14 bases between. The germline V gene encodes CDR1 SGHTA and CDR2 FQGNSA. CDR3 loop: CASSLAGTQPDNEQFF. The CDR3 DNA reads TGTGCCAGCAGCTTAGCCGGGACTCAGCCAGACAATGAGCAGTTCTTC.

This clone came up a few times. This rearrangement joins TRBV2 to TRBJ2-7; the match to TRBD1 covers 9 bases. The CDR3 totals 15 residues. Germline V lookup: CDR1 SNHLY, CDR2 FYNNEI. V trimming: 6 bases; J trimming: 4 bases; junction bases outside the gene matches: 10. Here the CDR3 DNA reads TGTGCCAGCAGGAGGCCGGGACAGGGTACTTACGAGCAGTACTTC. Its protein product is CASRRPGQGTYEQYF. Complete variable domain (other parts from reference TRBV2 and TRBJ2-7): EPEVTQTPSHQVTQMGQEVILRCVPISNHLYFYWYRQILGQKVEFLVSFYNNEISEKSEIFDDQFSVERPDGSNFTLKIRSTKLEDSAMYFCASRRPGQGTYEQYFGPGTRLTVT.

This clone was found once. Here the CDR3 DNA reads TGTGCCAGCAGCAAAGGGTTTTTTCGAGAGGCCGGACAGATCTTCTACGAGCAGTACTTC. It specifies CASSKGFFREAGQIFYEQYF. The chain employs TRBV21-1 and TRBJ2-7; the table's D call, TRBD1, was not checked against the DNA. TRBV21-1 is marked as a pseudogene. The CDR3 has 20 amino acids.

V gene TRBV7-2 combines with J gene TRBJ2-2; 8 nucleotides align to TRBD2. This CDR3 is built from 15 residues. Germline values: CDR1 SGHTA, CDR2 FQGNSA. Unmatched junction bases numbered 6, after V lost 3 bases and J lost 6 bases. The CDR3 nucleotides read TGTGCCAGCAGCTTTGTCGGGCGGGGGGCCGGGGAGCTGTTTTTT. Residues: CASSFVGRGAGELFF.

This clone was seen only a few times. This chain connects TRBV11-3 to TRBJ2-7; D perhaps matches TRBD2 (5 bases). This CDR3 comprises 17 residues. The V end lost 1 base, the J end lost 7 bases, and 23 bases lay between the germline ends. CDR1 is SGHNT and CDR2 is YENEEA in the germline V gene. CDR3: CASSLVLSGPADGEQYF. CDR3 coding DNA: TGTGCCAGCAGCTTAGTATTAAGCGGCCCGGCGGACGGGGAGCAGTACTTC.

V is TRBV5-6 and J is TRBJ2-7; TRBD1 is a possible D gene (6 bases). Germline-derived CDR1 and CDR2 are SGHDT and YYEEEE. Trimming stripped 4 bases from V and 0 bases from J, with 14 bases between. The CDR3 sequence is 15 residues long. The CDR3 here is CASSPWSGVSYEQYF. CDR3 DNA sequence: TGTGCCAGCAGCCCTTGGTCAGGGGTCTCCTACGAGCAGTACTTC. The whole variable domain, remainder taken from reference TRBV5-6 and TRBJ2-7, is DAGVTQSPTHLIKTRGQQVTLRCSPKSGHDTVSWYQQALGQGPQFIFQYYEEEERQRGNFPDRFSGHQFPNYSSELNVNALLLGDSALYLCASSPWSGVSYEQYFGPGTRLTVT.

The chain recombines TRBV7-2 with TRBJ1-2, with 7 positions matching TRBD1. With V trimmed by 5 bases and J by 2 bases, 8 bases remained unmatched. This CDR3 comprises 15 residues. Germline CDR1 reads SGHTA; CDR2 reads FQGNSA. CDR3 DNA: TGTGCCAGCAGCGCCTACCGGGGACAGAACTATGGCTACACCTTC. This codes for CASSAYRGQNYGYTF.